This T cell receptor beta chain was profiled in a study of blood T cell repertoires in COVID-19 (dated by TCRdb to 2018 to 2020). Concerning the study at large: Samples covering the acute and convalescent phases of COVID-19 were provided by collaborators in the United States, Italy and Spain. The repertoires were made available in a free public database intended to serve as a resource for research on the immune response to SARS-CoV-2. Where available, HLA class I and class II types were obtained from metadata supplied by the sample provider rather than from assay-based typing. Samples were obtained from the ongoing ImmuneRACE study (first 160 participants) and from over 1,000 subjects provided by 6 global collaborators. The material from the prospective study consisted of cDNA or gDNA derived from T cells, B-cell-depleted T cells, or PBMCs. Nearly every sample came with metadata listing a de-identified subject ID, COVID-19 status, age in years and sex. Subjects who had been exposed to COVID-19, were actively infected with it, or had recovered from it provided the deeply sampled blood TCRbeta repertoires that made up the dataset.

At one collaborating source in Seattle, patients were enrolled during active infection and were followed longitudinally through the course of disease. The collaborating institutions used their own protocols to collect whole blood in K2EDTA tubes. For TCRbeta analysis, collaborators shipped samples as frozen whole blood, isolated PBMCs, or DNA extracted from either of those sample types. Summary of the overall study and its limitations: How much clinical and demographic metadata was included differed by source and by participant, and the metadata was provided uncurated.

About this clone: Its antigen is not yet known. Nothing much larger sits one base from this clone, and base qualities are not available.

TCRbeta CDR3 regions were amplified from genomic DNA using the immunoSEQ Assay, a bias-controlled multiplex PCR. As for the original processing: The number of nucleated cells in each sample was estimated from the amplification of reference gene primers within the assay. Sequence reads were collapsed and filtered to measure the absolute abundance of every unique TCRbeta CDR3 rearrangement. For each sample, productive Simpson clonality was calculated as the square root of Simpson's diversity index over productive rearrangements. Here the immuneACCESS table is served through TCRdb, limited to in-frame sequences with V and J called. Missing clones are a known gap in these copies; in checked studies unresolved V genes cover under half, and the rest lacks a known reason. V, J and clone size derive from that table, while D and trimming were established from the DNA sequence. Present in this sample are over 150,000 clones, around nine tenths of which were seen just once. Of the sample, 9% to 12% is held by the ten largest clones.

The specimen sequenced was peripheral blood. The TCR sequence derives from a woman aged 70-85 years with COVID-19, enrolled during active disease.

The DNA sequence follows: TGCGCCAGCAGCCAACTGACAGGGGCCCGTTCACCCCTCCACTTT. It translates as CASSQLTGARSPLHF. The sequence joins TRBV4-1 to TRBJ1-6; TRBD1 matches 8 bases in the middle. Germline trimming amounts to 2 bases on V and 9 bases on J, with 6 as the count of junction bases outside the gene matches. The germline V gene encodes CDR1 MGHRA and CDR2 YSYEKL. Including cysteine and phenylalanine, the CDR3 has 15 amino acids. Just CDR3 DNA is preserved here, 45 bases in frame from base 1.